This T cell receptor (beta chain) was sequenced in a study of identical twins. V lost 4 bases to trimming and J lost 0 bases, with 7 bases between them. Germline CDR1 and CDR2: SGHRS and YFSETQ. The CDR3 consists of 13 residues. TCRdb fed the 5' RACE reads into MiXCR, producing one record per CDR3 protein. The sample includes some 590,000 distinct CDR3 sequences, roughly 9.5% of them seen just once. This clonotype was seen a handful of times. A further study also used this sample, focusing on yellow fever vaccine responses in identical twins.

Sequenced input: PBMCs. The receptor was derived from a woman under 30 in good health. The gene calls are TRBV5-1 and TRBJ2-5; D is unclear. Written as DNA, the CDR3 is TGCGCCAGCAGCGGCGGTTACCAAGAGACCCAGTACTTC. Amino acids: CASSGGYQETQYF.